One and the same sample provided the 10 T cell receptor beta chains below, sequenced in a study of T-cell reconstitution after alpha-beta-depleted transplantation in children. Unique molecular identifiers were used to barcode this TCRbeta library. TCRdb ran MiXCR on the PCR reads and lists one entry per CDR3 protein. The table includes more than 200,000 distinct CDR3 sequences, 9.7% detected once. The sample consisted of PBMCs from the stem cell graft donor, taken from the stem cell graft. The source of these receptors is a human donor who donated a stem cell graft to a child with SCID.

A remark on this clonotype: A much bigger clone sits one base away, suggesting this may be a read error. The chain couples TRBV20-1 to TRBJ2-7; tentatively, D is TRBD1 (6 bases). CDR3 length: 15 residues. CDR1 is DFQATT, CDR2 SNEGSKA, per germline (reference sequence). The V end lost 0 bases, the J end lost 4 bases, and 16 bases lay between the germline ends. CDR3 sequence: CSARDPDRKGYEQYF. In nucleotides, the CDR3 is TGCAGTGCTAGAGACCCCGACAGGAAAGGTTACGAGCAGTACTTC.

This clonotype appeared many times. CDR3 sequence reads: CASSARGRNTEAFF. In DNA, the CDR3 is TGTGCCAGCAGCGCAAGGGGGAGGAACACTGAAGCTTTCTTT. This chain connects TRBV7-2 to TRBJ1-1; tentative D call: TRBD1 (6 bases). The length of the CDR3 is 14 residues. Trimming removed 5 bases from V and 1 base from J, with 11 bases in between. CDR1 and CDR2 (germline): SGHTA, FQGNSA.

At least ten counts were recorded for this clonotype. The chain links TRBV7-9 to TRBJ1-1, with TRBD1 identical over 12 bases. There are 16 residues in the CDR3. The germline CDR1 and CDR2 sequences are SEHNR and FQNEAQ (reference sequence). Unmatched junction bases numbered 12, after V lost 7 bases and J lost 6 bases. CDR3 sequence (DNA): TGTGCCAGCACCCCTGGGACAGGGGGCTTTCCTGCTGAAGCTTTCTTT. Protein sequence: CASTPGTGGFPAEAFF.

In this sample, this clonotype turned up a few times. The CDR3 loop is CASSSPDREDIDEQFF. For the CDR3, the DNA is TGTGCCAGCAGTTCCCCCGACAGGGAGGATATCGATGAGCAGTTCTTC. J is TRBJ2-1 and V is TRBV28; D is possibly TRBD1 (7 bases). The CDR3 is 16 residues long. CDR1 is MDHEN and CDR2 is SYDVKM in the germline V gene. Trimming took off 4 bases at V and 8 bases at J, with 21 bases between the two ends.

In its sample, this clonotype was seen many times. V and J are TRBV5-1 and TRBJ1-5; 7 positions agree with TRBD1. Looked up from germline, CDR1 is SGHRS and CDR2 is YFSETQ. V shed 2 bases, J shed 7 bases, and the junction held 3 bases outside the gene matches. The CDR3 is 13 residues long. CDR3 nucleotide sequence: TGCGCCAGCAGCTTCTCAGGGGGACAGCCCCAGCATTTT. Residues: CASSFSGGQPQHF.

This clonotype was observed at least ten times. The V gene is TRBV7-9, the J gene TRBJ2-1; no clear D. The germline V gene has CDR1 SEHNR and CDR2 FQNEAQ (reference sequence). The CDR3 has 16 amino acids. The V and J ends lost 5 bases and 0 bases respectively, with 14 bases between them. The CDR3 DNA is TGTGCCAGCAGCGCCTCCGGCTCCGGCTCCTACAATGAGCAGTTCTTC. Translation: CASSASGSGSYNEQFF.

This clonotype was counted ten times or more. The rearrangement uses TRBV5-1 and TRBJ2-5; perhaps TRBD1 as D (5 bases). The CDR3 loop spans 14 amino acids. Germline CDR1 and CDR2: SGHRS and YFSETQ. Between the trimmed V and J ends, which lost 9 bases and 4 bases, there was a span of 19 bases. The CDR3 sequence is CATPKDTQGETQYF. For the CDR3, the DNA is TGCGCCACCCCGAAGGACACCCAGGGAGAGACCCAGTACTTC.

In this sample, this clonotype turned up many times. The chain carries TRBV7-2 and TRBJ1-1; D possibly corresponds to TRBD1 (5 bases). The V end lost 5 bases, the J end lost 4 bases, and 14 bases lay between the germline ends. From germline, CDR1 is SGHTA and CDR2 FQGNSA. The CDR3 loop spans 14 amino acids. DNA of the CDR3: TGTGCCAGCAGCCCTAAAGCCGGGGGCACTGAAGCTTTCTTT. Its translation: CASSPKAGGTEAFF.

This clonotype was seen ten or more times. The CDR3 bases are TGCAGCGTTGAAGACCCGACAGGGTACGCAAACACCATATATTTT. Translating gives CSVEDPTGYANTIYF. V and J are TRBV29-1 and TRBJ1-3; 7 nucleotides align to TRBD1. The CDR3 has 15 residues. Germline V gene sequence: CDR1 SQVTM, CDR2 ANQGSEA. Trimming at V came to 0 bases and at J to 6 bases, leaving 8 bases not matched to a gene. The full variable domain, completed using reference TRBV29-1 and TRBJ1-3, is SAVISQKPSRDICQRGTSLTIQCQVDSQVTMMFWYRQQPGQSLTLIATANQGSEATYESGFVIDKFPISRPNLTFSTLTVSNMSPEDSSIYLCSVEDPTGYANTIYFGEGSWLTVV.

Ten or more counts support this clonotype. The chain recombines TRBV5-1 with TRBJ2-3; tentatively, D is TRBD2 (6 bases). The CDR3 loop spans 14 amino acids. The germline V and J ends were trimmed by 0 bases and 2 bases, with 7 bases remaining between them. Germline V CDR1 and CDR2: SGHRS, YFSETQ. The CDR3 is CASSLGTNTDTQYF. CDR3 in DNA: TGCGCCAGCAGCTTGGGGACTAACACAGATACGCAGTATTTT.